This T cell receptor (beta chain) was documented in a study of tumor and adjacent non-tumor tissue in lung cancer. Overall study context: Stage I to III disease affected some 11 men and about 5 women aged roughly 31 to 85.

Study-wide findings and caveats: Normal lung showed higher cumulative top 100 clone frequency than tumor. Shorter survival was associated with higher TCR diversity in tumors.

Germline CDR1 and CDR2: MNHNY and SVGAGI (reference sequence). The CDR3 is 13 amino acids. A modified ARM-PCR protocol with three rounds of nested PCR amplified TCRbeta. TCRdb called the multiplex PCR reads again in MiXCR, with one record for every CDR3 protein. In the table there are approximately 79,000 distinct CDR3 sequences, approximately 72% of which are singletons. Worth noting for this clonotype: Antigen unknown. At one end the junction does not follow the germline gene, possibly because of a read error.

RNA was extracted from bulk tissue without any cell sorting. The material sequenced was lung tumor tissue. The chain is built from TRBV6-6 and TRBJ1-1; D ambiguous. This receptor was taken from a woman between 35 and 50 years old with non-small cell lung cancer. DNA of the CDR3: TGTGCCAGTATTTTCAGATTGAACACTGAAGTTTTCTTT. Its translation is CASIFRLNTEVFF.